This entry lists 16 T cell receptor beta chains sequenced from one sample in a study of T cells in Graves' hyperthyroidism and ophthalmopathy. RNA transcripts provided the source from which TCR beta CDR3 regions were amplified. The primer set for the first-round RT-PCR of the TCR CDR3 was HTBI. In TCRdb, the multiplex PCR reads were re-called with MiXCR into one record per CDR3 protein. Of about 840,000 distinct CDR3 sequences listed, roughly 37% are singletons. Input material: blood. The receptor set was obtained from a man in his late teens or twenties with Graves' hyperthyroidism.

A note on this clonotype: This could be a read error, since a much larger clone is one nucleotide away. CDR3 in amino acids: CASSVSGLGYEQYF. The CDR3 DNA reads TGTGCCAGCAGTGTCTCAGGACTGGGGTACGAGCAGTACTTC. This chain joins TRBV6-4 and TRBJ2-7, with D tentatively TRBD2 (5 bases). There are 14 residues in the CDR3. The V end lost 4 bases, the J end lost 4 bases, and 14 bases lay between the germline ends. Germline-derived CDR1 and CDR2 are MRHNA and SNTAGT.

Details on this clonotype: A much more abundant neighbour one base away suggests this may be a read error. This chain uses TRBV9 with TRBJ2-5, with 7 bases fitting TRBD1. Looked up from germline, CDR1 is SGDLS and CDR2 is YYNGEE. CDR3 length: 14 residues. With V trimmed by 5 bases and J by 2 bases, 6 bases remained unmatched. CDR3 in DNA: TGTGCCAGCAGACCCCCGGGACAGCAAGAGACCCAGTACTTC. Amino acids: CASRPPGQQETQYF.

This clonotype was seen a handful of times. The chain joins TRBV5-1 to TRBJ2-2; D gene uncertain. Germline V CDR1 and CDR2: SGHRS, YFSETQ. Trimming shortened V by 4 bases and J by 4 bases, and 11 bases separated the two germline ends. This CDR3 spans 14 amino acids. CDR3 DNA sequence: TGCGCCAGCAGCGGGGTTGATGGCACCGGGGAGCTGTTTTTT. Translating gives CASSGVDGTGELFF.

This clonotype was seen at least ten times. This chain joins TRBV5-4 and TRBJ1-6; D is undetermined. The CDR3 covers 14 residues. Trimming took 1 base from V and 7 from J, leaving 9 bases between them. Germline CDR1 is SGHNT and CDR2 is YYREEE (reference sequence). CDR3 in amino acids: CASSLMVPNSPLHF. In nucleotides, the CDR3 is TGTGCCAGCAGCTTGATGGTGCCGAATTCACCCCTCCACTTT.

V gene TRBV7-9 combines with J gene TRBJ2-7; D call uncertain. The CDR3 sequence is 14 residues long. V dropped 4 bases and J dropped 4 bases, with 14 bases sitting between them. Germline lookup yields CDR1 SEHNR and CDR2 FQNEAQ (reference sequence). As DNA, the CDR3 is TGTGCCAGCAGCTCCCGACCCAGACCATACGAGCAGTACTTC. Its protein is CASSSRPRPYEQYF.

V and J are TRBV14 and TRBJ2-7, with D unclear. Germline CDR1 SGHDN, CDR2 FVKESK. Trimming took off 1 base at V and 0 bases at J, with 10 bases between the two ends. CDR3 length: 15 amino acids. CDR3 amino acids: CASSQAPDHSYEQYF. As DNA, the CDR3 is TGTGCCAGCAGCCAAGCCCCGGACCACTCCTACGAGCAGTACTTC.

There are a few counts of this clonotype. V is TRBV29-1 and J is TRBJ1-1, with D uncertain. The CDR3 is made up of 13 amino acids. V was cut by 4 bases and J by 0 bases, with 9 bases left in between. From germline, CDR1 is SQVTM and CDR2 ANQGSEA. CDR3 sequence reads: CSVAQAMNTEAFF. CDR3 coding DNA: TGCAGCGTTGCTCAGGCCATGAACACTGAAGCTTTCTTT.

J is TRBJ1-1 and V is TRBV2; no clear D gene. The CDR3 extends over 14 amino acids. Germline V gives CDR1 SNHLY, CDR2 FYNNEI. Trimming removed 6 bases at V and 10 bases at J, with 21 bases between. The CDR3 here is CASSGVERHRGAFF. In DNA, the CDR3 is TGTGCCAGCAGCGGCGTGGAGAGACACCGGGGAGCTTTCTTT.

The table lists this clonotype with a count of one. This sequence joins TRBV29-1 and TRBJ1-1, with D uncertain. With 6 bases removed from V and 4 bases from J, the gap between germline ends came to 12 bases. CDR3 length equals 12 residues. From germline, CDR1 is SQVTM and CDR2 ANQGSEA. Here the CDR3 reads CSVGSLPTEAFF. CDR3 nucleotide sequence: TGCAGCGTAGGCAGCCTACCCACTGAAGCTTTCTTT.

This chain uses TRBV7-9 with TRBJ2-7; possible D gene TRBD2, 7 bases. Germline V gene lookup returns CDR1 SEHNR and CDR2 FQNEAQ (reference sequence). With 3 bases removed from V and 6 bases from J, the gap between germline ends came to 15 bases. The CDR3 has 14 residues. The CDR3 loop is CASSLAGGLVEQYF. The CDR3 coding sequence is TGTGCCAGCAGCTTGGCCGGGGGGCTGGTCGAGCAGTACTTC.

The chain joins TRBV5-1 to TRBJ2-2, with 10 positions matching TRBD2. This CDR3 region has 18 residues. Germline loops: CDR1 SGHRS, CDR2 YFSETQ. The junction had 10 bases not matched to a gene; V was cut back by 0 bases and J by 5 bases. CDR3 sequence reads: CASSLEASGGQPTGELFF. The CDR3 coding sequence is TGCGCCAGCAGCTTGGAGGCTAGCGGGGGCCAACCGACCGGGGAGCTGTTTTTT. Complete variable domain (other parts from reference TRBV5-1 and TRBJ2-2): KAGVTQTPRYLIKTRGQQVTLSCSPISGHRSVSWYQQTPGQGLQFLFEYFSETQRNKGNFPGRFSGRQFSNSRSEMNVSTLELGDSALYLCASSLEASGGQPTGELFFGEGSRLTVL.

The rearrangement uses TRBV7-2 and TRBJ2-5; TRBD2 matches 12 bases. The CDR3 runs to 16 residues. CDR1 and CDR2 from the germline V gene are SGHTA and FQGNSA. J lost 4 bases, V lost 3 bases, and 6 bases had no gene match. The CDR3 region has the DNA TGTGCCAGCAGCTTTGGACTAGCGGGGCCCGGAGAGACCCAGTACTTC. Translated: CASSFGLAGPGETQYF.

The chain joins TRBV7-3 to TRBJ2-5; possibly TRBD1 for D (5 bases). The V gene's germline CDR1 is SGHTA and CDR2 FQGTGA. The CDR3 runs to 15 residues. V dropped 4 bases and J dropped 5 bases, with 17 bases sitting between them. The CDR3 loop is CASSYKGWTSETQYF. The CDR3 DNA follows: TGTGCCAGCAGCTACAAGGGATGGACATCGGAGACCCAGTACTTC.

This clonotype has at least ten counts. This chain joins TRBV7-2 and TRBJ1-1, with D possibly being TRBD1 (5 bases). Germline CDR1 is SGHTA and CDR2 is FQGNSA. The V end lost 1 base, the J end lost 0 bases, and 9 bases lay between the germline ends. CDR3 length: 15 residues. The CDR3 reads CASSLGGQLNTEAFF. CDR3 nucleotide sequence: TGTGCCAGCAGCTTAGGAGGACAACTGAACACTGAAGCTTTCTTT.

This chain connects TRBV6-6 to TRBJ1-4; TRBD1 matches 7 bases. V dropped 5 bases and J dropped 4; count of bases not matched to a gene: 7. This CDR3 has 15 amino acids. Per germline, CDR1 MNHNY and CDR2 SVGAGI (reference sequence). The CDR3 DNA reads as TGTGCCAGCAGTGAAGGGACAGTCAGTAATGAAAAACTGTTTTTT. Translating gives CASSEGTVSNEKLFF.

This clonotype showed up just a few times. The chain joins TRBV9 to TRBJ2-7; D uncertain. The CDR3 runs to 15 residues. V lost 3 bases to trimming and J lost 0 bases, with 13 bases between them. The germline V gene has CDR1 SGDLS and CDR2 YYNGEE. CDR3 region: CASSAHPMSSYEQYF. The CDR3, as DNA: TGTGCCAGCAGCGCACACCCCATGAGCTCCTACGAGCAGTACTTC.